The clone carrying this T cell receptor beta chain was seen once. Its matching antigen is unknown. Since a much larger clone is just one base distant, this may be a read error. Fresh peripheral blood, around 10 ml of it, supplied the PBMCs. Authors of the study amplified TCR beta CDR3 regions from RNA transcripts. The HTBI primer set served for first-round RT-PCR of the TCR CDR3. TCRdb re-called the multiplex PCR reads through MiXCR, storing one row per CDR3 protein. Among about 360,000 distinct CDR3 sequences listed, about 14% were seen once. This specimen belongs to a study of T cells in Graves' hyperthyroidism and ophthalmopathy. CDR1 MNHEY and CDR2 SMNVEV come from the germline V gene (reference sequence). The CDR3 extends over 14 amino acids. After removal of 5 bases from V and 7 bases from J, the junction contained 10 bases not matched to a gene. Whole-study results and caveats: Ophthalmopathy prediction by the model preceded onset by a median about 6.8 months. Clonotypes that were expanded in thyroid above 0.001 mostly appeared in blood too.

Sequenced material: blood. This sequence was found in a man aged 25-45 years with Graves' hyperthyroidism that later progressed to Graves' ophthalmopathy. The rearrangement uses TRBV27 and TRBJ2-5, with 7 bases matching TRBD1. As DNA, the CDR3 is TGTGCCAGCAGTGATCCGGGGACAGTAGGGACCCAGTACTTC. Translated, it gives CASSDPGTVGTQYF.